This is a list of T cell receptor beta chains from one sample in a study of cytomegalovirus exposure and HLA in healthy donors. The method was immunoSEQ multiplex PCR; TCRdb's version includes in-frame clones alone and lacks a portion of them. The sample has 150,000 to 200,000 clones; nearly 90% are singletons. Sequencing used PBMCs. Receptors were obtained from a man younger than 35 in good health and CMV-seropositive. CDR3s include the opening cysteine and the closing phenylalanine or tryptophan. Fields, in order: clone size, D gene, V gene, J gene, CDR3 protein, CDR3 DNA. The D gene is left open where the match is weak. Not every row has a clone size; where given, it reads once, few, many or a size class.

NA,TRBD1,TRBV14,TRBJ2-7,CASSQPGQGHGEQYF,TGTGCCAGCAGCCAACCGGGACAGGGTCATGGCGAGCAGTACTTC
NA,TRBD1,TRBV10-3,TRBJ2-3,CATRRDSSTDTQYF,TGTGCCACCCGACGGGACAGCAGCACAGATACGCAGTATTTT
NA,TRBD2,TRBV19,TRBJ2-7,CASSIKTSGMSEQYF,TGTGCCAGTAGTATAAAGACTAGCGGGATGAGCGAGCAGTACTTC
NA,TRBD1,TRBV29-1,TRBJ1-3,CSVEDWDRVSSGNTIYF,TGCAGCGTTGAAGATTGGGACAGGGTTTCTTCTGGAAACACCATATATTTT
NA,TRBD1,TRBV19,TRBJ2-7,CASSIDRDRPTYEQYF,TGTGCCAGTAGTATAGATCGGGACAGGCCAACCTACGAGCAGTACTTC
NA,NA,TRBV5-5,TRBJ2-1,CASSFLAAVYNEQFF,TGTGCCAGCAGCTTTTTGGCGGCTGTCTACAATGAGCAGTTCTTC
NA,TRBD2,TRBV5-1,TRBJ2-3,CASSRLSGTSTDTQYF,TGCGCCAGCAGCAGACTTAGCGGGACTAGCACAGATACGCAGTATTTT
NA,NA,TRBV29-1,TRBJ1-2,CSVPGSNYGYTF,TGCAGCGTTCCGGGATCTAACTATGGCTACACCTTC
NA,NA,TRBV7-9,TRBJ1-1,CASSLAGAAEAFF,TGTGCCAGCAGCTTAGCAGGGGCCGCTGAAGCTTTCTTT
NA,NA,TRBV21-1,TRBJ2-7,CASSGTGQGTLSPWDYYEQYF,TGTGCCAGCAGCGGAACCGGACAGGGAACGTTATCCCCATGGGACTACTACGAGCAGTACTTC
NA,NA,TRBV29-1,TRBJ1-5,CSVIWGRGQPQHF,TGCAGCGTTATTTGGGGTCGGGGTCAGCCCCAGCATTTT
NA,NA,TRBV6-5,TRBJ2-7,CASSYSPLGLTNEQYF,TGTGCCAGCAGTTACTCACCCCTTGGTCTGACTAATGAGCAGTACTTC
NA,TRBD1,TRBV28,TRBJ1-5,CASSGGGGQGFYQPQHF,TGTGCCAGCAGCGGTGGGGGGGGACAGGGTTTTTATCAGCCCCAGCATTTT
NA,NA,TRBV7-9,TRBJ1-1,CASSLVGDTGAFF,TGTGCCAGCAGCTTAGTAGGGGACACTGGGGCTTTCTTT
NA,NA,TRBV5-4,TRBJ2-7,CASSLEGLEQYF,TGTGCCAGCAGCTTGGAGGGGCTTGAGCAGTACTTC
NA,TRBD2,TRBV9,TRBJ2-1,CASSAGTSAEQFF,TGTGCCAGCAGCGCCGGGACTAGCGCTGAGCAGTTCTTC
once,NA,TRBV11-2,TRBJ1-2,CASSLGQGFYGYTF,TGTGCCAGCAGCTTAGGCCAGGGGTTCTATGGCTACACCTTC
NA,NA,TRBV5-1,TRBJ1-1,CASSWRGEGTEAFF,TGCGCCAGCAGCTGGAGGGGGGAGGGCACTGAAGCTTTCTTT
NA,TRBD2,TRBV14,TRBJ2-7,CASSQEGTSGYEQYF,TGTGCCAGCAGCCAAGAGGGGACTAGCGGTTACGAGCAGTACTTC
NA,NA,TRBV5-1,TRBJ1-4,CASSPDRLPNEKLFF,TGCGCCAGCAGTCCCGACAGACTGCCTAATGAAAAACTGTTTTTT
NA,TRBD1,TRBV29-1,TRBJ1-1,CSAGTGNTEAFF,TGCAGCGCTGGGACAGGGAACACTGAAGCTTTCTTT
NA,NA,TRBV18,TRBJ2-5,CASSPGGAQETQYF,TGTGCCAGCTCACCAGGAGGGGCCCAAGAGACCCAGTACTTC
NA,NA,TRBV19,TRBJ2-3,CASSLNRNTDTQYF,TGTGCCAGTAGTCTTAACAGAAACACAGATACGCAGTATTTT
few,NA,TRBV10-2,TRBJ2-7,CASARERDSYEQYF,TGCGCCAGCGCCCGGGAACGGGACTCCTACGAGCAGTACTTC
NA,NA,TRBV29-1,TRBJ2-3,CSSQGGSSGSTDTQYF,TGCAGCTCCCAAGGAGGGAGTTCAGGGAGCACAGATACGCAGTATTTT
NA,NA,TRBV10-3,TRBJ2-5,CAIRGQNQETQYF,TGTGCCATCAGAGGACAGAACCAAGAGACCCAGTACTTC
NA,NA,TRBV19,TRBJ1-2,CASSPYSGTGWGDYGYTF,TGTGCCAGTAGTCCCTATTCCGGGACGGGGTGGGGGGACTATGGCTACACCTTC
NA,TRBD1,TRBV18,TRBJ2-2,CASSPQGAGELFF,TGTGCCAGCTCACCCCAGGGGGCCGGGGAGCTGTTTTTT
NA,NA,TRBV5-1,TRBJ2-1,CASSLEGGLMSSYNEQFF,TGCGCCAGCAGCTTGGAGGGAGGTCTCATGAGCTCCTACAATGAGCAGTTCTTC
NA,NA,TRBV6-4,TRBJ1-4,CASSQGPEEKLFF,TGTGCCAGCAGTCAGGGTCCGGAGGAAAAACTGTTTTTT
NA,NA,TRBV11-1,TRBJ2-7,CASSNTAQTLIYEQYF,TGTGCCAGCAGCAATACGGCACAGACCTTAATATACGAGCAGTACTTC
once,NA,TRBV27,TRBJ1-2,CASSLGQGRGYTF,TGTGCCAGCAGTTTAGGGCAGGGTCGGGGCTACACCTTC
once,NA,TRBV7-2,TRBJ1-1,CASSARQVLSEAFF,TGTGCCAGCAGCGCTCGACAGGTATTATCTGAAGCTTTCTTT
NA,NA,TRBV18,TRBJ1-2,CASSPAGDYGYTF,TGTGCCAGCTCACCGGCGGGGGACTATGGCTACACCTTC
NA,TRBD1,TRBV6-5,TRBJ1-2,CASSYSTGGYGYTF,TGTGCCAGCAGTTACTCGACAGGGGGTTATGGCTACACCTTC
NA,TRBD2,TRBV4-1,TRBJ2-5,CASSLTSGTQETQYF,TGCGCCAGCAGCCTGACTAGCGGAACACAAGAGACCCAGTACTTC
NA,TRBD1,TRBV5-1,TRBJ2-2,CASSLDRGLEVELFF,TGCGCCAGCAGCTTGGACAGGGGGCTCGAAGTGGAGCTGTTTTTT
NA,TRBD1,TRBV6-4,TRBJ2-2,CASSQGDLRAGELFF,TGTGCCAGCAGTCAGGGGGACCTCCGCGCCGGGGAGCTGTTTTTT
NA,NA,TRBV28,TRBJ1-2,CASSPSRNKVYGYTF,TGTGCCAGCAGTCCTTCTAGGAACAAGGTCTATGGCTACACCTTC
NA,TRBD1,TRBV29-1,TRBJ2-7,CSVETGPYEQYF,TGCAGCGTAGAGACAGGGCCTTACGAGCAGTACTTC
once,NA,TRBV28,TRBJ2-7,CASRQPPGNPYEQYF,TGTGCCAGCAGGCAGCCCCCAGGGAATCCCTACGAGCAGTACTTC
NA,NA,TRBV6-1,TRBJ2-7,CASSEEGSLPSYEQYF,TGTGCCAGCAGTGAGGAGGGGAGTTTACCCTCCTACGAGCAGTACTTC